This T cell receptor beta chain was sequenced for a study of CD8 T cells in ankylosing spondylitis. Study observations and caveats: Matched synovial fluid from ankylosing spondylitis patients was reported to be enriched for disease-linked clones. A CD8+ phenotype characterized the disease-linked clones, which were relatively rare in peripheral blood. A TCR beta motif of several highly homologous variants seemed to mark ankylosing spondylitis blood. In reactive arthritis synovial fluid and blood, some motif variants had been reported before.

The table lists this clonotype with many counts. Its antigen remains unknown. The CDR3 has 13 amino acids. The junction had 6 bases not matched to a gene; V was cut back by 7 bases and J by 9 bases. Germline V gene sequence: CDR1 MDHEN, CDR2 SYDVKM. TCR beta libraries were made by quantitative 5'-RACE with molecular barcodes. TCRdb itself ran the 5' RACE reads through MiXCR, one entry per CDR3 protein. Of 450,000 to 550,000 distinct CDR3 sequences detected, approximately 5.3% appear once; the ten largest clones hold 3.5%. V usage is TRBV28 and J usage is TRBJ2-1, with 10 bases lining up with TRBD2. The sequenced sample was blood, either unsorted or a sorted T cell fraction (not recorded which). This TCR was recovered from a male donor with ankylosing spondylitis. CDR3 DNA sequence: TGTGCCAGCACTCTAGCGGGGGAAAGTGAGCAGTTCTTC. This encodes CASTLAGESEQFF.